This TCR beta chain was sequenced during a study of T cell clones after liver transplantation. Study in general: Samples came from ITN030ST, which attempted immunosuppression withdrawal within 2 years of liver transplantation.

This clone was seen a handful of times. TCRdb's copy holds only in-frame clones and misses some; the assay was immunoSEQ multiplex PCR. The sample holds 50,000 or so clones, 70% to 90% seen once. Germline V lookup: CDR1 LNHDA, CDR2 SQIVND (reference sequence). V dropped 8 bases and J dropped 1 base, with 11 bases sitting between them. CDR3 length: 13 amino acids. The chain has TRBV19 and TRBJ1-1; D ambiguous. The sequence derives from a human patient who received a liver transplant. Some T cells may have come from the graft donor. This specimen was CD8+ T cells from blood, taken 12 months after liver transplant. CDR3 nucleotides: TGTGCCAGTGGAACAACCAAGAACACTGAAGCTTTCTTT. Translation gives CASGTTKNTEAFF.